This T cell receptor (beta chain) is from a study of T cell changes during pregnancy in multiple sclerosis. The germline V gene encodes CDR1 SGHRS and CDR2 YFSETQ. The CDR3 loop spans 16 amino acids. J lost 7 bases, V lost 3 bases, and 15 bases had no gene match. Profiling relied on immunoSEQ multiplex PCR, and the TCRdb table lists in-frame clones only, not all of them. The table includes roughly 28,000 clones, around 89% detected once. This TCR derives from a female donor in good health, enrolled as a control in a pregnancy study. The chain joins TRBV5-1 to TRBJ2-7; TRBD1 matches 8 bases. The specimen was CD4+ T cells from peripheral blood mononuclear cells, collected in the first trimester of pregnancy. CDR3 sequence: CASSSLRQGARGEQYF. As DNA, the CDR3 is TGCGCCAGCAGCTCCCTGAGGCAGGGGGCCAGAGGAGAGCAGTACTTC.